This T cell receptor beta chain derives from a study of T-cell memory formation after mild COVID-19. Germline CDR1 and CDR2: ENHRY and SYGVKD. The CDR3 has 13 residues. V shed 11 bases and J shed 3 bases, with 16 bases lying between them. TCRdb redid the calling of the 5' RACE reads with MiXCR, one entry per CDR3 protein. This table holds more than 250,000 distinct CDR3 sequences, roughly 18% found once. The TCR sequence derives from a young man who had mild COVID-19 (a few samples of this study predate the infection). Cell type and time point are not known. Sequencing input: PBMCs or a T cell subset sorted from them (not recorded which). The gene calls are TRBV10-3 and TRBJ2-5, with a tentative D call TRBD1 (6 bases). The CDR3 loop is CAAKNAGEETQYF. In DNA form, the CDR3 reads TGTGCCGCGAAGAACGCAGGGGAAGAGACCCAGTACTTC.